Listed below are T cell receptor beta chains from one sample, sequenced in a study of shared clonotypes between healthy human individuals. The repertoire was sequenced with immunoSEQ multiplex PCR; TCRdb's copy has only in-frame clones and lacks some. The table lists about 1.1 million clones, more than 75% of them singletons. The sample was memory CD4+ T cells from PBMCs. The receptors were sampled from a man aged 18-30 years in good health. Some clones in this sample may be carry-over from other donors' samples. Both conserved end residues are part of each CDR3. D genes are given only for firm matches. A row's size may be missing; if present it is once, few, many or a size class.

TRBV5-8	TRBJ2-2	NA	NA	CASSPGTLNTGELFF	TGTGCCAGCAGCCCCGGGACCCTCAACACCGGGGAGCTGTTTTTT
TRBV10-3	TRBJ1-1	NA	TRBD1	CAISERTGGSGTEAFF	TGTGCCATCAGTGAGAGGACAGGGGGCTCGGGCACTGAAGCTTTCTTT
TRBV18	TRBJ1-2	NA	TRBD1	CASSPGTGGNYGYTF	TGTGCCAGCTCCCCCGGGACAGGGGGCAACTATGGCTACACCTTC
TRBV28	TRBJ1-1	few	NA	CATHGGTEAFF	TGTGCCACTCACGGGGGTACTGAAGCTTTCTTT
TRBV28	TRBJ2-3	NA	TRBD2	CASTPGGAGTDTQYF	TGTGCCAGCACCCCGGGGGGGGCCGGCACAGATACGCAGTATTTT
TRBV19	TRBJ1-1	NA	TRBD1	CASSPNRGLHTEAFF	TGTGCCAGTAGTCCTAACAGGGGGCTACACACTGAAGCTTTCTTT
TRBV11-2	TRBJ2-1	NA	NA	CASSLAGLFSYNEQFF	TGTGCCAGCAGCTTAGCGGGATTATTCTCCTACAATGAGCAGTTCTTC
TRBV11-2	TRBJ2-7	NA	TRBD1	CASSLGAGQGLRGEQYF	TGTGCCAGCAGCTTAGGGGCGGGACAGGGGTTAAGGGGCGAGCAGTACTTC
TRBV5-8	TRBJ1-5	few	TRBD1	CASSPDRVQPQHF	TGTGCCAGCAGCCCCGACAGGGTTCAGCCCCAGCATTTT
TRBV7-3	TRBJ2-3	NA	TRBD2	CASSLGLAGTPQDTQYF	TGTGCCAGCAGCTTAGGGTTAGCGGGAACCCCCCAGGATACGCAGTATTTT
TRBV4-3	TRBJ1-2	few	NA	CASSQEGVANGYTF	TGCGCCAGCAGCCAAGAGGGGGTAGCAAATGGCTACACCTTC
TRBV6-5	TRBJ1-1	NA	TRBD1	CASRKDRVSAEAFF	TGTGCCAGCAGAAAGGACAGGGTTTCCGCTGAAGCTTTCTTT
TRBV19	TRBJ1-5	few	NA	CASMGGMGTGQPQHF	TGTGCCAGTATGGGGGGAATGGGGACCGGGCAGCCCCAGCATTTT
TRBV28	TRBJ2-3	NA	NA	CASSDWGRGGTDTQYF	TGTGCCAGCAGTGATTGGGGGCGCGGGGGTACAGATACGCAGTATTTT
TRBV6-6	TRBJ2-7	NA	TRBD2	CASIGGSPYEQYF	TGTGCCAGCATCGGGGGGTCCCCCTACGAGCAGTACTTC
TRBV7-6	TRBJ1-1	NA	TRBD1	CASSLRTGASEAFF	TGTGCCAGCAGCTTGCGGACAGGGGCGTCTGAAGCTTTCTTT
TRBV6-5	TRBJ1-5	NA	NA	CASSYEGRKPQHF	TGTGCCAGCAGTTATGAGGGCCGCAAGCCCCAGCATTTT
TRBV27	TRBJ2-1	NA	TRBD2	CASSFILGSAGGSDEQFF	TGTGCCAGCAGTTTCATCCTCGGGTCGGCGGGAGGGTCTGATGAGCAGTTCTTC
TRBV30	TRBJ2-7	NA	NA	CAWGRGYEQYF	TGTGCCTGGGGCAGAGGCTACGAGCAGTACTTC
TRBV28	TRBJ2-1	few	NA	CASRTPQPGSNEQFF	TGTGCCAGCAGAACACCCCAGCCGGGTTCCAATGAGCAGTTCTTC
TRBV10-3	TRBJ2-5	NA	NA	CAISGEGETQYF	TGTGCCATCAGTGGAGAAGGCGAAACCCAGTACTTC
TRBV4-3	TRBJ1-2	NA	NA	CASSQDLGSNGYTF	TGCGCCAGCAGCCAAGATCTGGGCTCAAATGGCTACACCTTC
TRBV9	TRBJ2-3	NA	NA	CASSVDEDTQYF	TGTGCCAGCAGCGTAGATGAAGATACGCAGTATTTT
TRBV18	TRBJ1-5	NA	NA	CASSETYINQPQHF	TGTGCCAGCTCAGAGACATATATCAATCAGCCCCAGCATTTT
TRBV5-1	TRBJ1-2	many	TRBD1	CASSSGQTYGYTF	TGCGCCAGCAGCTCGGGACAGACCTATGGCTACACCTTC
TRBV5-1	TRBJ1-1	once	NA	CASSVIPGRQTFF	TGCGCCAGCAGCGTAATTCCGGGGCGGCAGACTTTCTTT
TRBV10-3	TRBJ2-7	NA	TRBD1	CAISGSDRGTGEQYF	TGTGCCATCAGTGGGTCAGACAGGGGGACGGGTGAGCAGTACTTC
TRBV5-6	TRBJ2-1	NA	NA	CASLARESYNEQFF	TGTGCCAGCCTCGCTAGGGAAAGCTACAATGAGCAGTTCTTC
TRBV6-5	TRBJ2-5	NA	NA	CASSPGTTQQYF	TGTGCCAGCAGCCCCGGGACCACGCAGCAGTACTTC
TRBV6-6	TRBJ2-2	NA	NA	CASTPKGSNTGELFF	TGTGCCAGCACCCCCAAGGGATCTAACACCGGGGAGCTGTTTTTT
TRBV7-3	TRBJ2-7	NA	TRBD1	CASSLSPGQSYEQYF	TGTGCCAGCAGCTTATCCCCGGGACAGTCCTACGAGCAGTACTTC
TRBV23-1	TRBJ2-7	NA	TRBD1	CASSLGPGQGIYEQYF	TGCGCCAGCAGTCTGGGTCCGGGACAGGGAATCTACGAGCAGTACTTC
TRBV7-2	TRBJ1-2	NA	NA	CASSPGRLGSGYTF	TGTGCCAGCAGCCCAGGCCGTTTGGGCAGTGGCTACACCTTC
TRBV9	TRBJ2-5	once	NA	CASSVGGRQETQYF	TGTGCCAGCAGCGTAGGGGGCCGCCAAGAGACCCAGTACTTC
TRBV4-1	TRBJ1-2	NA	NA	CASSRRQENNYGYTF	TGCGCCAGCAGCCGTAGACAGGAAAATAACTATGGCTACACCTTC
TRBV30	TRBJ1-1	NA	NA	CASQQFTEAFF	TGTGCCTCCCAGCAGTTCACTGAAGCTTTCTTT
TRBV28	TRBJ1-2	many	TRBD1	CASSTTHRGQGGYTF	TGTGCCAGCAGCACCACTCACAGGGGGCAAGGTGGCTACACCTTC
TRBV7-3	TRBJ2-2	few	TRBD2	CASSPIGGSTGELFF	TGTGCCAGCAGCCCGATCGGCGGGAGCACCGGGGAGCTGTTTTTT
TRBV7-2	TRBJ2-3	NA	TRBD1	CASSLDRGTDTQYF	TGTGCCAGCAGCTTAGACAGGGGTACAGATACGCAGTATTTT
TRBV29-1	TRBJ1-2	NA	NA	CSADENRDPKGYTF	TGCAGCGCCGACGAAAACCGGGACCCGAAAGGCTACACCTTC
TRBV5-4	TRBJ2-7	NA	NA	CASSVGRNEQYF	TGTGCCAGCAGCGTTGGGCGGAACGAGCAGTACTTC
TRBV27	TRBJ2-2	few	TRBD1	CASRTRQGPSTGELFF	TGTGCCAGCAGAACCCGACAGGGCCCCTCCACCGGGGAGCTGTTTTTT
TRBV15	TRBJ2-7	NA	TRBD2	CATSRNRLAYPYEQYF	TGTGCCACCAGCAGAAACCGACTAGCCTACCCCTACGAGCAGTACTTC
TRBV7-8	TRBJ1-2	NA	NA	CASSTQPGGVGYTF	TGTGCCAGCAGCACTCAACCCGGGGGGGTCGGCTACACCTTC
TRBV30	TRBJ1-5	few	NA	CAWGITGKGNQPQHF	TGTGCCTGGGGCATTACCGGGAAGGGAAATCAGCCCCAGCATTTT
TRBV7-9	TRBJ2-3	NA	NA	CASSFQALFGDTQYF	TGTGCCAGCAGCTTCCAAGCGCTCTTCGGAGATACGCAGTATTTT